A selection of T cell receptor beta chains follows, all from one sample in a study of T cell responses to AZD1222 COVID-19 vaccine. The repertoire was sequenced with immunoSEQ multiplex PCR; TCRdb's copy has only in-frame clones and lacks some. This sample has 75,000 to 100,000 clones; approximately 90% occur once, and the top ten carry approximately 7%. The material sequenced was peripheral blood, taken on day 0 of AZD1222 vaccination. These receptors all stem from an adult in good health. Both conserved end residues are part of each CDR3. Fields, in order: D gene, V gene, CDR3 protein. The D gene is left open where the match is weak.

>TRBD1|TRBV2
CASSVPGQGTYEQYF
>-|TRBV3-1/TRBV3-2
CASSSTNYGYTF
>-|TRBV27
CASSSTGLMGNQPQHF
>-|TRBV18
CASSQRDNYEQYF
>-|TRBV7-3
CASSFLGTPNTEAFF
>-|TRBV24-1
CATSDRAGPYTDTQYF
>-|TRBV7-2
CASSSRPGSGNTIYF
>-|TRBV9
CASSVGSDYEQYF
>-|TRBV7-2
CASSLAPTETQYF
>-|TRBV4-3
CASSQGASLETQYF
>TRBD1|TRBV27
CASSALGPGQGADTQYF
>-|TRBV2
CASSRTPGVGYEQYF
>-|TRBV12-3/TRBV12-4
CASSFGYEQYF
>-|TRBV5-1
CASSLGGGTDTQYF